The next 14 T cell receptor beta chains were all read from a single sample in a study of blood T cell repertoires in COVID-19. The protocol was immunoSEQ multiplex PCR, while the TCRdb copy is restricted to in-frame clones and leaves out a portion. Of over 100,000 clones in the sample, around 86% were seen once. The sample was peripheral blood. The receptor set was obtained from a man older than 75 with acute or convalescent COVID-19.

J is TRBJ2-3 and V is TRBV6-6; TRBD2 might be the D (5 bases). This CDR3 comprises 12 residues. V was trimmed by 4 bases and J by 6 bases, leaving 8 bases between them. CDR1 and CDR2 from the germline V gene are MNHNY and SVGAGI (reference sequence). In nucleotides, the CDR3 is TGTGCCAGCAGTTCCGTAGCGGATACGCAGTATTTT. Translation: CASSSVADTQYF.

The chain couples TRBV18 to TRBJ1-4; D ambiguous. The V gene's germline CDR1 is KGHSH and CDR2 LQKENI. The CDR3 is 18 amino acids. V was clipped by 5 bases and J by 0 bases, with 19 bases between them. The CDR3 sequence is CASSINIEAEATNEKLFF. Here the CDR3 DNA reads TGTGCCAGCTCAATTAATATCGAGGCAGAGGCAACTAATGAAAAACTGTTTTTT.

CDR3 bases: TGTGCCAGCAGTTACCGACTAGCGGGAGGGAACAATGAGCAGTTCTTC. Amino acid sequence: CASSYRLAGGNNEQFF. This rearrangement joins TRBV6-2 or TRBV6-3 to TRBJ2-1; 14 nucleotides match TRBD2. CDR1 and CDR2 (germline): MNHEY, SVGEGT. The J segment lost 5 bases and the V segment lost 2 bases, leaving 2 bases of the junction unmatched. CDR3 size: 16 residues.

The chain recombines TRBV5-1 with TRBJ1-6; 7 bases map to TRBD1. V lost 4 bases and J lost 9; bases outside the gene matches: 7. This CDR3 is 14 amino acids long. In germline, CDR1 is SGHRS, CDR2 YFSETQ. The CDR3 reads CASSPGQPASPLHF. CDR3 nucleotide sequence: TGCGCCAGCAGCCCGGGACAGCCCGCTTCACCCCTCCACTTT.

The chain carries TRBV10-3 and TRBJ2-2; 8 nucleotides agree with TRBD2. This CDR3 spans 15 amino acids. CDR1 is ENHRY and CDR2 is SYGVKD in the germline V gene. The V and J ends lost 2 bases and 7 bases, in that order; junction bases with no gene match: 6. The CDR3 here is CAISESGGRNGELFF. CDR3 DNA: TGTGCCATCAGTGAGAGCGGGGGAAGGAACGGGGAGCTGTTTTTT.

The chain has TRBV18 and TRBJ2-2, with 10 bases matching TRBD2. The CDR3 runs to 17 residues. V dropped 0 bases and J dropped 5; count of bases not matched to a gene: 6. Germline CDR1 is KGHSH and CDR2 is LQKENI. This chain's CDR3 is CASSPPSGGPSTGELFF. Here the CDR3 DNA reads TGTGCCAGCTCACCACCTAGCGGGGGGCCGAGTACCGGGGAGCTGTTTTTT.

The V gene is TRBV7-8, the J gene TRBJ2-7; tentatively, D is TRBD1 (5 bases). Deletions cut 1 base from V and 0 bases from J, with 10 bases between. The CDR3 runs to 15 residues. CDR1 is SGHVS, CDR2 FQNEAQ, per germline. Here the CDR3 reads CASSLGIQGSYEQYF. DNA for the CDR3: TGTGCCAGCAGCTTAGGTATCCAGGGCTCCTACGAGCAGTACTTC.

The J gene is TRBJ1-5, the V gene TRBV6-1, with a weak D call TRBD1 (5 bases). The CDR3 consists of 17 residues. V was shortened by 2 bases and J by 7 bases, with 21 bases between the two germline ends. CDR1 MNHNS and CDR2 SASEGT come from the germline V gene. The CDR3: CASSELSIWEGPQPQHF. For the CDR3, the DNA is TGTGCCAGCAGTGAACTGAGTATCTGGGAGGGGCCCCAGCCCCAGCATTTT.

The rearrangement links TRBV19 to TRBJ2-7, with TRBD1 matching 9 bases. With V trimmed by 1 base and J by 3 bases, 4 bases remained unmatched. CDR1 and CDR2 (germline): LNHDA, SQIVND (reference sequence). This CDR3 is 15 amino acids long. The CDR3 DNA sequence: TGTGCCAGTAGTATAGTAAGGGGACAGGGCTACGAGCAGTACTTC. Translating gives CASSIVRGQGYEQYF. Full variable domain (remainder filled in from reference TRBV19 and TRBJ2-7): DGGITQSPKYLFRKEGQNVTLSCEQNLNHDAMYWYRQDPGQGLRLIYYSQIVNDFQKGDIAEGYSVSREKKESFPLTVTSAQKNPTAFYLCASSIVRGQGYEQYFGPGTRLTVT.

V gene TRBV12-3 or TRBV12-4 combines with J gene TRBJ1-1; TRBD1 is a possible D gene (6 bases). This CDR3 has 12 residues. Deletions cut 5 bases from V and 10 bases from J, with 14 bases between. CDR3 sequence (DNA): TGTGCCAGCAGTGCGACAGGTTGGTCAGCTTTCTTT. Protein product: CASSATGWSAFF.

The gene calls are TRBV18 and TRBJ1-1; unclear D gene. This CDR3 is built from 13 residues. Trimming stripped 3 bases from V and 2 bases from J, with 7 bases between. In germline, CDR1 is KGHSH, CDR2 LQKENI. As DNA, the CDR3 is TGTGCCAGCTCACCTCTAGGAAACACTGAAGCTTTCTTT. This codes for CASSPLGNTEAFF.

The rearrangement links TRBV28 to TRBJ1-5; TRBD1 is a possible D gene (6 bases). From germline, CDR1 is MDHEN and CDR2 SYDVKM. The V end lost 2 bases, the J end lost 1 base, and 9 bases lay between the germline ends. This CDR3 has 15 residues. CDR3 sequence: CASSLPGASNQPQHF. The CDR3 nucleotides read TGTGCCAGCAGTTTACCAGGGGCGAGCAATCAGCCCCAGCATTTT.

This clone was detected once. V is TRBV18 and J is TRBJ2-1; 8 bases agree with TRBD1. CDR1 and CDR2 (germline): KGHSH, LQKENI. This CDR3 has 17 amino acids. V lost 3 bases and J lost 8; bases outside the gene matches: 15. The CDR3 DNA sequence: TGTGCCAGCTCACCTTTCTTCACAGGGGGTTCGGGGGATGAGCAGTTCTTC. Amino acids: CASSPFFTGGSGDEQFF. Complete variable domain (other parts from reference TRBV18 and TRBJ2-1): NAGVMQNPRHLVRRRGQEARLRCSPMKGHSHVYWYRQLPEEGLKFMVYLQKENIIDESGMPKERFSAEFPKEGPSILRIQQVVRGDSAAYFCASSPFFTGGSGDEQFFGPGTRLTVL.

The rearrangement joins TRBV11-2 to TRBJ1-4; 8 bases agree with TRBD1. The CDR3 loop spans 15 amino acids. From germline, CDR1 is SGHAT and CDR2 FQNNGV. V lost 2 bases to trimming and J lost 10 bases; unmatched junction nucleotides: 9. DNA for the CDR3: TGTGCCAGCAGCTTACCTCGGACAGGGATGGGAAAACTGTTTTTT. Protein sequence: CASSLPRTGMGKLFF.